This TCR beta chain was identified in a study of T-cell reconstitution after alpha-beta-depleted transplantation in children (dated by TCRdb to about 2016). About the investigation overall: Using TCR repertoire profiling, the study quantitatively followed how T-cell immune reconstitution unfolded in children after TCRalphabeta/CD19-depleted allogeneic hematopoietic cell transplantation.

The CDR3 has 15 amino acids, counting the end cysteine and phenylalanine. Just the 45-base CDR3 DNA is kept, in frame starting at base 1. The V and J ends are trimmed by 0 bases and 0 bases, leaving 9 bases between them. According to the germline V gene, CDR1 reads SGHTA and CDR2 reads FQGNSA. This clonotype was seen repeatedly, ten times or more. Its antigen is still unknown. No qualities accompany the bases; no much larger clone lies one base away. The method behind the library was PCR. Sequencing was performed on an Illumina HiSeq 2500. To normalize quantification of the TCRbeta repertoire, the TCR libraries were built with molecular barcoding that relied on unique molecular identifiers. Using fastp at Q25 and MiXCR, TCRdb reprocessed the public reads and kept productive beta chains. Identical CDR3 proteins give one entry, which carries the most common genes and DNA. In this sample the table shows approximately 240,000 distinct CDR3 sequences, approximately 9.7% of which occur a single time. The ten largest clones add up to around 5.1% of the sample.

The sequence joins TRBV7-2 to TRBJ2-7; the D gene cannot be resolved reliably. The sequence came from a human donor who donated a stem cell graft to a child with SCID. Sequences were derived from PBMCs from the stem cell graft donor, sampled from the stem cell graft. The CDR3 sequence is CASSLASRSSYEQYF. The base sequence is TGTGCCAGCAGCTTAGCGTCCAGGAGCTCCTACGAGCAGTACTTC.